Listed below are T cell receptor beta chains from one sample, sequenced in a study of control samples from healthy donors and cancer patients. Profiled with immunoSEQ multiplex PCR; TCRdb holds only in-frame clones, not every one. The table records 130,000 or so clones, roughly 90% of them present only once. Sample: blood. These receptors all stem from a man aged 45-60 years in good health. CDR3s include the opening cysteine and the closing phenylalanine or tryptophan. The D gene is left open where the match is weak. Some rows mark clone size as missing; the rest say once, few, many or name a class of expanded clone.

length	D	V	J	size	DNA	CDR3
11	-	TRBV12-3/TRBV12-4	TRBJ2-4	-	TGTGCCAGCAGTTACTTGGACTCTCAGTACTTC	CASSYLDSQYF
12	-	TRBV30	TRBJ1-2	-	TGTGCCTGGAGTGTTAATGACCTGGGCTACACCTTC	CAWSVNDLGYTF
13	-	TRBV27	TRBJ2-1	-	TGTGCCAGCAGCAGGGGACTCTCGGATGAGCAGTTCTTC	CASSRGLSDEQFF
14	-	TRBV29-1	TRBJ2-7	-	TGCAGCGTTGGAAAAACAGGGCCGAACTACGAGCAGTACTTC	CSVGKTGPNYEQYF
16	TRBD1	TRBV7-8	TRBJ1-5	few	TGTGCCAGCAGCTTAGCCAGGGGGCTAAGCAATCAGCCCCAGCATTTT	CASSLARGLSNQPQHF
13	-	TRBV5-6	TRBJ2-5	-	TGTGCCAGCAGCTTGGGGGCCAAAGAGACCCAGTACTTC	CASSLGAKETQYF
13	-	TRBV6-5	TRBJ1-2	-	TGTGCCAGCAGGGGGGAGAACAACTATGGCTACACCTTC	CASRGENNYGYTF
13	-	TRBV9	TRBJ1-1	-	TGTGCCAGCAGCGTAGTCGGGCACACTGAAGCTTTCTTT	CASSVVGHTEAFF
13	TRBD1	TRBV18	TRBJ1-2	once	TGTGCCAGCTCCCAGGGGGGCAGCTATGGCTACACCTTC	CASSQGGSYGYTF
15	-	TRBV3-1/TRBV3-2	TRBJ2-3	once	TGTGCCAGCAGCCAAGTACCAGCTTCCACAGATACGCAGTATTTT	CASSQVPASTDTQYF
16	-	TRBV9	TRBJ1-1	-	TGTGCCAGCAGCGTAGGTACAGGCTGGGGGAACACTGAAGCTTTCTTT	CASSVGTGWGNTEAFF
14	-	TRBV25-1	TRBJ1-3	-	TGTGCCAGCAGGTCGTCGGTCTCTGGAAACACCATATATTTT	CASRSSVSGNTIYF
15	-	TRBV10-3	TRBJ1-4	once	TGTGCCATCAGTGACTCGGGACGGCCTAATGAAAAACTGTTTTTT	CAISDSGRPNEKLFF
13	-	TRBV3-1/TRBV3-2	TRBJ2-3	-	TGTGCCAGCAGCCAGGGACGCTCCCGGTCGCAGTATTTT	CASSQGRSRSQYF
13	-	TRBV10-3	TRBJ2-3	-	TGTGCCACTCGACAGGTTGAAGCAGATACGCAGTATTTT	CATRQVEADTQYF
14	-	TRBV3-1/TRBV3-2	TRBJ1-3	-	TGTGCCAGCAGCCCCAGTGGTTCTGGAAACACCATATATTTT	CASSPSGSGNTIYF
15	-	TRBV4-3	TRBJ2-7	-	TGCGCCAGCAGCCAAGGGGCGGTGAGCTCCTACGAGCAGTACTTC	CASSQGAVSSYEQYF
15	-	TRBV5-1	TRBJ2-2	-	TGCGCCAGCACAGCGCGCGGGGTGAACACCGGGGAGCTGTTTTTT	CASTARGVNTGELFF
13	-	TRBV5-8	TRBJ1-6	-	TGTGCCAGCACCCGACGGTCCTCATCACCCCTCCACTTT	CASTRRSSSPLHF
18	TRBD2	TRBV10-2	TRBJ2-7	-	TGCGCCAGCGGACCTCCGGGACTAGCGGGGCGGAGCTCCTACGAGCAGTACTTC	CASGPPGLAGRSSYEQYF
14	-	TRBV27	TRBJ1-2	-	TGTGCCAGCAGACAGGGCAGGGTTAACTATGGCTACACCTTC	CASRQGRVNYGYTF
14	-	TRBV5-1	TRBJ2-1	-	TGCGCCAGCAGCTTCGACTGGTCCTACAATGAGCAGTTCTTC	CASSFDWSYNEQFF
13	-	TRBV5-4	TRBJ2-5	-	TGTGCCAGCAGCTTGGACACCCAAGAGACCCAGTACTTC	CASSLDTQETQYF
12	-	TRBV9	TRBJ1-2	-	TGTGCCAGCAGCGTAGCTGGGGCTGGCTACACCTTC	CASSVAGAGYTF
17	-	TRBV9	TRBJ1-4	-	TGTGCCAGCACTCCCGGGGGTTTAGTCGCAACTGGTGAAAAACTGTTTTTT	CASTPGGLVATGEKLFF
13	TRBD1	TRBV19	TRBJ2-3	-	TGTGCCAGTAATGACAGGGTAATAGATACGCAGTATTTT	CASNDRVIDTQYF
17	-	TRBV25-1	TRBJ1-4	-	TGTGCCAGCAGTGAATTTGAGGGTCTTTCAACTAATGAAAAACTGTTTTTT	CASSEFEGLSTNEKLFF
15	TRBD1	TRBV24-1	TRBJ1-2	-	TGTGCCACCAGTGACTCTGACAGGGCTTATGTAGGCTACACCTTC	CATSDSDRAYVGYTF
16	-	TRBV5-8	TRBJ1-1	-	TGTGCCAGCAGCCCCCTTTTCCAGACAGCGAACACTGAAGCTTTCTTT	CASSPLFQTANTEAFF
18	TRBD2	TRBV9	TRBJ2-2	-	TGTGCCAGCAGCATCGGACTAGCGGGGGGGCCGGGCACCGGGGAGCTGTTTTTT	CASSIGLAGGPGTGELFF
15	TRBD1	TRBV19	TRBJ1-4	-	TGTGCCAGTAGGAACAGGGGAAGAGGGAATGAAAAACTGTTTTTT	CASRNRGRGNEKLFF
12	-	TRBV6-1	TRBJ1-1	-	TGTGCCAGCAGTGACCCCGGGCCCAAGGCTTTCTTT	CASSDPGPKAFF
18	TRBD2	TRBV4-2	TRBJ2-2	-	TGTGCCAGCAGCCAAGACCTAGCGGGGGGGTCTGACACCGGGGAGCTGTTTTTT	CASSQDLAGGSDTGELFF
11	-	TRBV30	TRBJ1-1	-	TGTGCCTGGAGCCAGGGTACTGAAGCTTTCTTT	CAWSQGTEAFF
14	TRBD1	TRBV18	TRBJ1-4	-	TGTGCCAGCTCACTCGGGACAGTGAATGAAAAACTGTTTTTT	CASSLGTVNEKLFF
14	TRBD2	TRBV19	TRBJ2-3	-	TGTGCCAGTAGTATGCGGGGGGCGGAAGATACGCAGTATTTT	CASSMRGAEDTQYF
15	-	TRBV15	TRBJ1-4	-	TGTGCCACCAGCCCCAGTCGACTCACCGAGGAAAAACTGTTTTTT	CATSPSRLTEEKLFF
14	TRBD2	TRBV30	TRBJ2-5	-	TGTGCCTGGAGTGTAGCGGGGGCGGTGGAGACCCAGTACTTC	CAWSVAGAVETQYF
14	-	TRBV27	TRBJ1-5	once	TGTGCCAGCAGTTCTTACAGGGACAATCAGCCCCAGCATTTT	CASSSYRDNQPQHF
14	-	TRBV25-1	TRBJ1-6	few	TGTGCCAGCAGTGAAGGGCCTTATAATTCACCCCTCCACTTT	CASSEGPYNSPLHF
11	-	TRBV30	TRBJ2-7	-	TGTGCCTGGAGCGCCCAGGCGGAGCAGTACTTC	CAWSAQAEQYF